This TCR beta chain was sequenced during a study of technical replicates of blood from a few donors. Sequencing was performed with immunoSEQ multiplex PCR; in TCRdb, only in-frame clones are kept and a portion is missing. This sample carries approximately 100,000 clones, roughly 95% of them seen once, and the ten largest clones take approximately 0.21%. This receptor was taken from a human donor in good health. The sample was T cells isolated from PBMCs.

The CDR3 nucleotides read TGTGCCAGCTCACTAGCCCGGGACAGACCCACTGAAGCTTTCTTT. Translated: CASSLARDRPTEAFF. The chain combines TRBV18 with TRBJ1-1; 7 bases map to TRBD1. The V and J ends lost 4 bases and 4 bases, in that order; junction bases with no gene match: 9. The CDR3 has 15 residues. Germline V gene data show CDR1 as KGHSH and CDR2 as LQKENI. Variable domain in full (rest from reference TRBV18 and TRBJ1-1): NAGVMQNPRHLVRRRGQEARLRCSPMKGHSHVYWYRQLPEEGLKFMVYLQKENIIDESGMPKERFSAEFPKEGPSILRIQQVVRGDSAAYFCASSLARDRPTEAFFGQGTRLTVV.